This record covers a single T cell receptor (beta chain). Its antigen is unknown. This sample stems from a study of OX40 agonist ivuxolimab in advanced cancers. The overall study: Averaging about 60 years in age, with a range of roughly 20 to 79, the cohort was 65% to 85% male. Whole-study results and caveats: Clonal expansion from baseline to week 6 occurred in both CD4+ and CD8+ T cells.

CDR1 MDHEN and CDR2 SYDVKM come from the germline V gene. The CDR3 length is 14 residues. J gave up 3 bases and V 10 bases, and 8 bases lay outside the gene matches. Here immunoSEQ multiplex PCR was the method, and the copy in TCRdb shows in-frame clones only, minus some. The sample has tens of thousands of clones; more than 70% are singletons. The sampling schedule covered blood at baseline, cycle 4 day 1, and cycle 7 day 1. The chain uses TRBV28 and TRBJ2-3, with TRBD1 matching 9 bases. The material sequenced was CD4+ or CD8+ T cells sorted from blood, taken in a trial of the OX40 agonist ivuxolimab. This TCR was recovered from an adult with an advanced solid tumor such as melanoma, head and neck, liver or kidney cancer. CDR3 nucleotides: TGTGCCACCCGGGGACAGGGTGGAACAGATACGCAGTATTTT. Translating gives CATRGQGGTDTQYF.